Listed below are T cell receptor beta chains from one sample, sequenced in a study of T cells after somatic rescue of genetic block. Only in-frame clones appear in the TCRdb table, and some are missing; sequencing was by immunoSEQ multiplex PCR. The data hold about 67,000 clones, with about 92% observed a single time. Sequencing was done on a sample of peripheral blood mononuclear cells (PBMCs). The source is a man aged 40-55 years. Each CDR3 is given with its conserved first and last residue. The D gene is left open where the match is weak. For some rows the clone size is stated as once, few or many, or as a class when expanded; others skip it.

TRBJ1-1 | . | TRBV6-1 | once | TGTGCCACCATCCGACGGGGCACTGAAGCTTTCTTT | CATIRRGTEAFF
TRBJ1-5 | TRBD1 | TRBV2 | once | TGTGCCAGCAGTGTTGGACAGGGGGGGCAGCCCCAGCATTTT | CASSVGQGGQPQHF
TRBJ2-7 | TRBD2 | TRBV11-3 | . | TGTGCCAGCGCGCTTAGTCTAGCGGGAGGCCCGGGGGAGCAGTACTTC | CASALSLAGGPGEQYF
TRBJ1-4 | TRBD1 | TRBV2 | . | TGTGCCAGCAGTGGCTCTGGGACAGGGCGCGGCGGACTGTTTTTT | CASSGSGTGRGGLFF
TRBJ1-6 | . | TRBV5-1 | . | TGCGCCAGCAGCTTGGACGGACGTTTCTCCTATAATTCACCCCTCCACTTT | CASSLDGRFSYNSPLHF
TRBJ2-7 | TRBD1 | TRBV5-1 | . | TGCGCCAGCAGCCTGGTCCCTGTTGGACAGGTGATCTACGAGCAGTACTTC | CASSLVPVGQVIYEQYF
TRBJ2-6 | TRBD1 | TRBV7-9 | . | TGTGCCAGCAGCAATACAGGGGGCTACTCTGGGGCCAACGTCCTGACTTTC | CASSNTGGYSGANVLTF
TRBJ1-4 | . | TRBV28 | . | TGTGCCAGCAGGTACGAAAGCCATGAAAAACTGTTTTTT | CASRYESHEKLFF
TRBJ2-1 | . | TRBV28 | . | TGTGCCAGCAGTTTTGGGGCTAACGGCAATGAGCAGTTCTTC | CASSFGANGNEQFF
TRBJ1-5 | TRBD1 | TRBV4-1 | . | TGCGCCAGCAGCCAAGTTGGGACAGGGTTTAGCAATCAGCCCCAGCATTTT | CASSQVGTGFSNQPQHF
TRBJ2-7 | . | TRBV19 | . | TGTGCCAGTAGTCTTTATGGCGAGCAGTACTTC | CASSLYGEQYF
TRBJ1-5 | . | TRBV28 | . | TGTGCCAGCAGGACGGGGGGCCAGCCCCAGCATTTT | CASRTGGQPQHF
TRBJ1-1 | TRBD1 | TRBV10-3 | few | TGTGCCATCAGTGTAGACAGGGGGTACACTGAAGCTTTCTTT | CAISVDRGYTEAFF
TRBJ2-5 | TRBD2 | TRBV5-1 | once | TGCGCCAGCGGACAACTAGCGGGAGGCTCGTTAGAGACCCAGTACTTC | CASGQLAGGSLETQYF